This is a list of T cell receptor beta chains from one sample in a study of blood T cells in healthy people across ages. TCRdb called the 5' RACE reads again in MiXCR, with one record for every CDR3 protein. This repertoire shows about a million distinct CDR3 sequences, roughly 51% found once; its top ten account for 20% to 25%. Specimen: blood. These receptors all stem from a woman aged 55 to 70 in good health. Each CDR3 is given with its conserved first and last residue. Fields, in order: D gene, clone size, V gene, J gene, CDR3 DNA, CDR3 protein. D genes are given only for firm matches. Not all rows give a size; the values are once, few, many and, for expanded clones, a class.

>NA|once|TRBV5-1|TRBJ2-1
TGCGCCAGCAGCGCGGTCCGGGGCAATGAGCAGTTCTTC
CASSAVRGNEQFF
>NA|NA|TRBV7-8|TRBJ1-5
TGTGCCAGCAGCTTACGGGCCCCCAATCAGCCCCAGCATTTT
CASSLRAPNQPQHF
>NA|few|TRBV9|TRBJ2-3
TGTGCCAGCAGCGTAGCCCGAATTGATACGCAGTATTTT
CASSVARIDTQYF
>TRBD2|NA|TRBV6-2/TRBV6-3|TRBJ2-7
TGTGCCAGCAGTAACCGACTAGCGGGAGTCAGGGTCAATGAGCAGTACTTC
CASSNRLAGVRVNEQYF
>NA|NA|TRBV6-2/TRBV6-3|TRBJ2-6
TGTGCCAGCATCACCCCTCCCTATGGGGCCAACGTCCTGACTTTC
CASITPPYGANVLTF
>TRBD2|NA|TRBV3-1|TRBJ2-2
TGTGCCCCGGAGCGGGGAGGGAACACCGGGGAGCTGTTTTTT
CAPERGGNTGELFF
>NA|few|TRBV18|TRBJ2-7
TGTGCCAGCTCACCATACCAAGGAGGCGAGCAGTACTTC
CASSPYQGGEQYF
>NA|NA|TRBV4-1|TRBJ2-1
TGCGCCAGCAGCCAACGGTCCGACAATGAGCAGTTCTTC
CASSQRSDNEQFF
>TRBD2|few|TRBV20-1|TRBJ2-3
TGCAGTGCTAGAGATATGTCGGGAGGGTCAGATACGCAGTATTTT
CSARDMSGGSDTQYF
>TRBD2|NA|TRBV5-1|TRBJ2-7
TGCGCCAGCAGCTTGCGGGCGGGAGGTCAGGACGAGCAGTACTTC
CASSLRAGGQDEQYF
>TRBD2|NA|TRBV6-2/TRBV6-3|TRBJ2-2
TGTGCCAGCCGGGAGCGGGAGACGAACACCGGGGAGCTGTTTTTT
CASRERETNTGELFF
>NA|NA|TRBV9|TRBJ2-7
TGTGCCAGCAGCGTAGTAGGTTATGAGCAGTACTTC
CASSVVGYEQYF
>NA|few|TRBV20-1|TRBJ2-7
TGCAGTGCTAGAGATCCGACGTCCGGGTGGATCTACGAGCAGTACTTC
CSARDPTSGWIYEQYF
>NA|NA|TRBV6-2/TRBV6-3|TRBJ2-7
TGTGCCAGCCGAACTAATACGGGGCAGCGTAAAGAGCAGTACTTC
CASRTNTGQRKEQYF
>NA|few|TRBV2|TRBJ1-5
TGTGCCAGCAGTGTTTGGGTTGGCAATCAGCCCCAGCATTTT
CASSVWVGNQPQHF
>TRBD1|few|TRBV11-2|TRBJ1-4
TGTGCCAGCAGCTTAGGAGCCGGGACAGGGTTGGGGGGAGAAAAACTGTTTTTT
CASSLGAGTGLGGEKLFF
>NA|NA|TRBV28|TRBJ2-3
TGTGCCAGCAGTTTAAAGCTAGGAGATACGCAGTATTTT
CASSLKLGDTQYF
>NA|NA|TRBV3-1|TRBJ2-3
TGTGCCAGCAGCCGAATTATTAGCACAGATACGCAGTATTTT
CASSRIISTDTQYF
>TRBD1|NA|TRBV29-1|TRBJ2-1
TGCAGCGTCATGGACAGGGCCTATGAGCAGTTCTTC
CSVMDRAYEQFF
>TRBD2|NA|TRBV11-1|TRBJ2-1
TGTGCCAGCAGCTTAGCGGGTAGTAGCGGGAGAAAGGAGCAGTTCTTC
CASSLAGSSGRKEQFF
>NA|few|TRBV5-1|TRBJ2-5
TGCGCCAGCAGCTTGTCACACAGGGAGGAGACCCAGTACTTC
CASSLSHREETQYF
>NA|few|TRBV7-2|TRBJ1-4
TGTGCCAGCAGCTTAATGGGGGGAACTAATGAAAAACTGTTTTTT
CASSLMGGTNEKLFF
>NA|NA|TRBV4-1|TRBJ1-2
TGCGCCAGCAGCCATACAAGGGCCTATGGCTACACCTTC
CASSHTRAYGYTF
>NA|NA|TRBV25-1|TRBJ2-1
TGTGCCAGCAGGCTCGGCCACAATGAGCAGTTCTTC
CASRLGHNEQFF
>TRBD1|NA|TRBV7-3|TRBJ1-5
TGTGCCAGCAGCCAATCCGGGCAGGGGGTAACTCAGCCCCAGCATTTT
CASSQSGQGVTQPQHF
>TRBD1|NA|TRBV5-6|TRBJ1-5
TGTGCCAGCAGCTTGGGACAGGGCAGTGGATCGCCCCAGCATTTT
CASSLGQGSGSPQHF
>NA|NA|TRBV12-3/TRBV12-4|TRBJ2-7
TGTGCCAGCAGCTGGGACTTCTACGAGCAGTACTTC
CASSWDFYEQYF
>NA|NA|TRBV29-1|TRBJ1-4
TGCAGCGTTCAGGGTTGGCCTAATGAAAAACTGTTTTTT
CSVQGWPNEKLFF
>NA|NA|TRBV7-2|TRBJ2-5
TGTGCCAGCAGCTTAGAAGGGAAGGGGCGTGAGCAGTACTTC
CASSLEGKGREQYF
>NA|NA|TRBV29-1|TRBJ2-2
TGCAGCGGGCAGGCAGGGGGGGCCGGGGAGCTGTTTTTT
CSGQAGGAGELFF
>NA|NA|TRBV29-1|TRBJ2-2
TGCAGCGTCAGCGGAAGAATAGGGGAGCTGTTTTTT
CSVSGRIGELFF
>TRBD2|NA|TRBV7-9|TRBJ2-1
TGTGCCAGCACCAATCCTAGCGGACAATACAATGAGCAGTTCTTC
CASTNPSGQYNEQFF
>TRBD1|NA|TRBV7-7|TRBJ2-2
TGTGCCAGTTCTCGGGGACAGGGGACCGGGGAGCTGTTTTTT
CASSRGQGTGELFF
>NA|once|TRBV11-2|TRBJ1-3
TGTGCCAGCAGCTTAATTCAGGCACTAGACTCTGGAAACACCATATATTTT
CASSLIQALDSGNTIYF
>NA|NA|TRBV20-1|TRBJ2-1
TGCAGTGCTAGACGACCGGGGACAACCTACAATGAGCAGTTCTTC
CSARRPGTTYNEQFF
>NA|NA|TRBV12-3/TRBV12-4|TRBJ2-5
TGTGTCAGCTGCCGGGCGGGAAGGAGGGAGACCCAGTACTTC
CVSCRAGRRETQYF
>NA|NA|TRBV7-9|TRBJ2-3
TGTGCCCAAGGGATGGACACGAGCACAGATACGCAGTATTTT
CAQGMDTSTDTQYF
>NA|NA|TRBV9|TRBJ1-2
TGTGCCAGCAGCGTAGGTGGGCACTATGGCTACACCTTC
CASSVGGHYGYTF
>TRBD1|NA|TRBV3-1|TRBJ1-2
TGTGCCAGCAGCCAAGTTCGGACAGGGATCTATGGCTACACCTTC
CASSQVRTGIYGYTF
>NA|few|TRBV29-1|TRBJ1-2
TGCAGCGTTGGGCGGCAGGGAGATACCTATGGCTACACCTTC
CSVGRQGDTYGYTF
>NA|NA|TRBV28|TRBJ1-5
TGTGCCAGCAGTTTTAGAAAACTAAATCAGCCCCAGCATTTT
CASSFRKLNQPQHF
>NA|NA|TRBV7-9|TRBJ2-1
TGTGCCAGCAGCGAGGGAGCGCAGGAGCAGTTCTTC
CASSEGAQEQFF
>NA|few|TRBV27|TRBJ2-5
TGTGCCAGCAGTCCCCGGTCTTCTCCAGAGACCCAGTACTTC
CASSPRSSPETQYF